Below, one T cell receptor (beta chain) is given with its context. The antigen is not known. Repertoires were generated with immunoSEQ multiplex PCR, while TCRdb's copy carries only in-frame clones and drops some. The sample yields 130,000 to 150,000 clones, just under 85% seen once. This specimen comes from a study of cytomegalovirus exposure and HLA in healthy donors. Points from the study as a whole: Some public TCRs appeared in many individuals, while most sequences were rare. Researchers counted roughly 160 TCR beta chains as cytomegalovirus-associated.

These donors were members of the 120-subject validation cohort, a group separate from the approximately 680-subject first cohort. The CDR3 has 15 residues. From germline, CDR1 is MDHEN and CDR2 SYDVKM. The J segment lost 4 bases and the V segment lost 6 bases, leaving 6 bases of the junction unmatched. This receptor was taken from a woman aged 25-40 years in good health and CMV-seronegative. This chain joins TRBV28 and TRBJ2-1; 10 bases line up with TRBD2. The source material was PBMCs. CDR3 residues: CASSPAGGGYNEQFF. For the CDR3, the DNA is TGTGCCAGCAGCCCAGCGGGGGGGGGTTACAATGAGCAGTTCTTC.